These 21 T cell receptor beta chains share one sample of origin, sequenced in a study of blood T cell repertoires in COVID-19. Using immunoSEQ multiplex PCR, the repertoire was profiled, and TCRdb retains in-frame clones only, with some absent. The data contain about 210,000 clones, approximately 86% of them singletons. Sequenced input: peripheral blood. The receptor set was obtained from a young man with active or convalescent COVID-19.

The chain recombines TRBV9 with TRBJ2-1; D might be TRBD2 (5 bases). V was clipped by 2 bases and J by 6 bases, with 12 bases between them. Germline-derived CDR1 and CDR2 are SGDLS and YYNGEE. The CDR3 consists of 14 residues. CDR3: CASSVLGVGNEQFF. CDR3 nucleotide sequence: TGTGCCAGCAGCGTTCTGGGAGTGGGCAATGAGCAGTTCTTC. The full variable domain, its missing parts supplied by reference TRBV9 and TRBJ2-1, is DSGVTQTPKHLITATGQRVTLRCSPRSGDLSVYWYQQSLDQGLQFLIQYYNGEERAKGNILERFSAQQFPDLHSELNLSSLELGDSALYFCASSVLGVGNEQFFGPGTRLTVL.

This chain connects TRBV11-2 to TRBJ1-4; D not resolved. The CDR3 has 13 residues. The V end lost 1 base, the J end lost 10 bases, and 10 bases lay between the germline ends. Germline V gene sequence: CDR1 SGHAT, CDR2 FQNNGV. The CDR3 DNA sequence: TGTGCCAGCAGCTTAGGAACCCCAGGAAAACTGTTTTTT. Translating it yields CASSLGTPGKLFF.

This chain uses TRBV12-3 or TRBV12-4 with TRBJ2-3; D remains unclear. Trimming left V 8 bases short and J 6 bases short, with 15 bases between. This CDR3 spans 13 amino acids. The CDR3 bases are TGTGCCAGCCGGGTAACGTCGCAGGATACGCAGTATTTT. Encoded protein: CASRVTSQDTQYF.

This rearrangement joins TRBV19 to TRBJ1-2; TRBD1 matches 8 bases. This CDR3 is built from 15 residues. Germline V CDR1 and CDR2: LNHDA, SQIVND (reference sequence). With V trimmed by 2 bases and J by 4 bases, 6 bases remained unmatched. The CDR3 sequence is CASSIQGARGYGYTF. The CDR3 DNA sequence: TGTGCCAGTAGTATACAGGGGGCCCGGGGCTATGGCTACACCTTC.

V gene TRBV27 combines with J gene TRBJ1-2, with 9 bases lining up with TRBD1. The CDR3 sequence is 17 residues long. The V segment lost 2 bases and the J segment 7 bases; nucleotides outside the gene matches: 14. CDR1 MNHEY and CDR2 SMNVEV come from the germline V gene (reference sequence). The CDR3 coding sequence is TGTGCCAGCAGTTTAATGGGGACAGGGTCCTTCGGCTTTGGCTACACCTTC. It yields the protein CASSLMGTGSFGFGYTF.

This chain connects TRBV19 to TRBJ1-2; D not resolved. The CDR3 covers 14 residues. V was shortened by 3 bases and J by 3 bases, with 11 bases between the two germline ends. Germline loops: CDR1 LNHDA, CDR2 SQIVND (reference sequence). The CDR3 loop reads CASSILSQDYGYTF. The CDR3 DNA is TGTGCCAGTAGTATTCTCTCGCAGGACTATGGCTACACCTTC.

The rearrangement joins TRBV3-1 (or the pseudogene TRBV3-2) to TRBJ2-3, with TRBD1 as a possible D gene (6 bases). V shed 6 bases and J shed 1 base, with 11 bases lying between them. CDR1 is LGHDT and CDR2 is YNNKEL in the germline V gene (reference sequence). The CDR3 runs 14 residues. The CDR3 is CASSRTARTDTQYF. Here the CDR3 DNA reads TGTGCCAGCAGTAGGACAGCCCGCACAGATACGCAGTATTTT.

The chain employs TRBV5-4 and TRBJ1-6, with 8 bases matching TRBD1. J gave up 10 bases and V 3 bases, and 12 bases lay outside the gene matches. This CDR3 has 16 residues. CDR1 SGHNT and CDR2 YYREEE come from the germline V gene (reference sequence). The CDR3 sequence: CASSSSGGAGHSPLHF. CDR3 DNA: TGTGCCAGCAGCTCTTCAGGGGGCGCAGGGCACTCACCCCTCCACTTT.

V is TRBV7-2 and J is TRBJ1-4, with D tentatively TRBD1 (6 bases). Trimming removed 2 bases at V and 5 bases at J, with 15 bases between. The CDR3 totals 16 residues. CDR1 is SGHTA and CDR2 is FQGNSA in the germline V gene. CDR3 DNA sequence: TGTGCCAGCAGCTTATATGCCACAGGGCCCAATGAAAAACTGTTTTTT. As protein: CASSLYATGPNEKLFF.

The count of this clone is one. This chain uses TRBV7-9 with TRBJ2-1, with D unclear. Germline-derived CDR1 and CDR2 are SEHNR and FQNEAQ (reference sequence). The V and J ends lost 6 bases and 0 bases respectively, with 12 bases between them. The CDR3 extends over 15 amino acids. CDR3 region: CASSYTKSSYNEQFF. The CDR3 DNA sequence: TGTGCCAGCAGTTATACTAAAAGCTCCTACAATGAGCAGTTCTTC.

This chain connects TRBV19 to TRBJ1-5, with D possibly being TRBD1 (6 bases). Trimming removed 7 bases from V and 5 bases from J, with 21 bases in between. The CDR3 is made up of 16 amino acids. Germline V gene lookup returns CDR1 LNHDA and CDR2 SQIVND (reference sequence). The CDR3 loop reads CASKILRVPGDQPQHF. CDR3 DNA: TGTGCCAGTAAAATCCTCCGGGTTCCAGGGGATCAGCCCCAGCATTTT.

This chain links TRBV9 with TRBJ1-1; D remains unclear. Germline loops: CDR1 SGDLS, CDR2 YYNGEE. The CDR3 is made up of 15 amino acids. V shed 3 bases and J shed 5 bases, with 17 bases lying between them. The CDR3 DNA follows: TGTGCCAGCAGCGCCGGACTGCTCAGTCGTACTGAAGCTTTCTTT. It yields the protein CASSAGLLSRTEAFF.

In its sample, this clone was seen a few times. V is TRBV7-9 and J is TRBJ2-2; 14 bases map to TRBD2. J lost 3 bases, V lost 2 bases, and 8 bases had no gene match. CDR1 and CDR2 from the germline V gene are SEHNR and FQNEAQ (reference sequence). CDR3 length equals 19 residues. In nucleotides, the CDR3 is TGTGCCAGCAGCTTACCCGGGACTAGCGGGAGAAGGGACACCGGGGAGCTGTTTTTT. This encodes CASSLPGTSGRRDTGELFF.

This chain uses TRBV10-2 with TRBJ2-2; D gene uncertain. This CDR3 comprises 13 residues. Germline CDR1 and CDR2: WSHSY and SAAADI. Trimming took 3 bases from V and 6 from J, leaving 8 bases between them. The CDR3 region has the DNA TGCGCCAGCAGTGACTACCCTCCCGGGGAGCTGTTTTTT. Amino acids: CASSDYPPGELFF.

The chain uses TRBV19 and TRBJ2-3; D may be TRBD1 (6 bases). This CDR3 region has 14 residues. Looked up from germline, CDR1 is LNHDA and CDR2 is SQIVND (reference sequence). The V gene lost 4 bases and the J gene lost 4 bases, with 12 bases spanning the gap. The DNA for the CDR3 is TGTGCCAGTAGTAGTAGGGGGATCTCAGATACGCAGTATTTT. Amino acids: CASSSRGISDTQYF.

This clone appeared a single time. This chain connects TRBV5-1 to TRBJ2-5; D ambiguous. Germline V gene data show CDR1 as SGHRS and CDR2 as YFSETQ. The CDR3 totals 12 residues. V gave up 4 bases and J gave up 1 base, with 5 bases separating them. The CDR3 DNA reads as TGCGCCAGCAGCGTCTCCCAAGAGACCCAGTACTTC. Translation gives CASSVSQETQYF.

The genes are TRBV7-2 and TRBJ2-7, with a tentative D call TRBD2 (6 bases). V lost 1 base and J 4 bases, leaving 17 bases between the germline ends. Per the germline V gene, CDR1 is SGHTA and CDR2 is FQGNSA. The CDR3 is 16 residues long. The CDR3 loop is CASSLGPSAGRYEQYF. The CDR3 coding sequence is TGTGCCAGCAGCTTAGGTCCCTCCGCGGGACGATACGAGCAGTACTTC.

This rearrangement joins TRBV29-1 to TRBJ2-1; TRBD2 matches 7 bases. Germline CDR1 reads SQVTM; CDR2 reads ANQGSEA. This CDR3 region has 13 residues. J lost 6 bases, V lost 4 bases, and 6 bases had no gene match. CDR3 sequence reads: CSVVYASGNEQFF. The CDR3 nucleotides are TGCAGCGTTGTCTACGCTAGCGGCAATGAGCAGTTCTTC.

The chain has TRBV5-4 and TRBJ2-1, with 10 bases aligning to TRBD1. CDR1 SGHNT and CDR2 YYREEE come from the germline V gene (reference sequence). This CDR3 has 14 residues. V shed 4 bases and J 8 bases; nucleotides not matched to a gene: 6. The CDR3 coding sequence is TGTGCCAGCAGCCCTCTGACAGGGGGCGATGAGCAGTTCTTC. Its translation: CASSPLTGGDEQFF.

This chain uses TRBV12-3 or TRBV12-4 with TRBJ2-5, with a weak D call TRBD2 (6 bases). Between the trimmed V and J ends, which lost 5 bases and 5 bases, there was a span of 12 bases. The CDR3 has 13 residues. CDR3 amino acids: CASSPLATETQYF. CDR3 bases: TGTGCCAGCAGTCCCCTAGCGACCGAGACCCAGTACTTC.

V and J are TRBV5-5 and TRBJ2-5; no clear D. V was pared by 4 bases and J by 2 bases, with 15 bases between. Germline CDR1 and CDR2: SGHKS and YYEKEE (reference sequence). The CDR3 has 15 residues. CDR3 coding DNA: TGTGCCAGCAGCGTTACCCCGGCGGTACAAGAGACCCAGTACTTC. Protein product: CASSVTPAVQETQYF.